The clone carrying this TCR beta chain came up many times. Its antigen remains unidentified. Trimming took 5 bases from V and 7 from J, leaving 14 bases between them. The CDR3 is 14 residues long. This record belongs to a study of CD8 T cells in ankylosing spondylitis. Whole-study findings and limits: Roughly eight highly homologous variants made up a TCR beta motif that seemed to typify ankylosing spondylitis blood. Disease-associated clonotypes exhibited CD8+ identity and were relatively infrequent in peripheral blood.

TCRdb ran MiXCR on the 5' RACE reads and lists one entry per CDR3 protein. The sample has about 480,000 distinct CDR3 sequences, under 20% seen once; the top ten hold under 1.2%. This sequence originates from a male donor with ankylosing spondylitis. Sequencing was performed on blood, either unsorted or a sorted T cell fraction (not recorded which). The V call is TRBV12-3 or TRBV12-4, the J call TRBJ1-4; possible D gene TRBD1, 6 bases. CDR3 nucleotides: TGTGCCAGCAGTCGAAGGGGGAGCGGTGAAAAACTGTTTTTT. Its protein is CASSRRGSGEKLFF.